Presented here are 24 T cell receptor beta chains from one specimen sequenced in a study of blood T cell repertoires in COVID-19. Data came from immunoSEQ multiplex PCR; TCRdb stores just in-frame clones and leaves some out. The sample lists under 350,000 clones, 80% to 90% occurring once. The sample comprised peripheral blood. Receptor source: a woman between 70 and 85 years old with acute or convalescent COVID-19.

This chain joins TRBV7-9 and TRBJ1-2, with a weak D call TRBD1 (6 bases). The germline V gene has CDR1 SEHNR and CDR2 FQNEAQ (reference sequence). The germline V and J ends were trimmed by 5 bases and 4 bases, with 20 bases remaining between them. The CDR3 contains 16 residues. The CDR3 DNA reads as TGTGCCAGCAGCGTAACCACAGGGCTCGTGGTCTATGGCTACACCTTC. It is translated as CASSVTTGLVVYGYTF.

The chain combines TRBV7-9 with TRBJ2-7; maybe TRBD1 (5 bases). Germline V gene data show CDR1 as SEHNR and CDR2 as FQNEAQ (reference sequence). Trimming took off 1 base at V and 2 bases at J, with 9 bases between the two ends. The CDR3 extends over 14 amino acids. The CDR3 reads CASSLGGVAYEQYF. The CDR3 bases are TGTGCCAGCAGCTTAGGGGGCGTAGCCTACGAGCAGTACTTC.

This chain uses TRBV3-1 (or the pseudogene TRBV3-2) with TRBJ2-4, with a weak D call TRBD1 (5 bases). The germline V gene has CDR1 LGHDT and CDR2 YNNKEL (reference sequence). The CDR3 extends over 14 amino acids. Between the trimmed V and J ends, which lost 4 bases and 0 bases, there was a span of 7 bases. The CDR3 bases are TGTGCCAGCAGCCCGACAGTAGCCAAAAACATTCAGTACTTC. Encoded protein: CASSPTVAKNIQYF.

The chain recombines TRBV28 with TRBJ1-1; D perhaps matches TRBD1 (6 bases). From germline, CDR1 is MDHEN and CDR2 SYDVKM. This CDR3 contains 16 residues. Trimming shortened V by 6 bases and J by 4 bases, and 21 bases separated the two germline ends. The DNA for the CDR3 is TGTGCCAGCAGAGGAGGCACAGGGAGGGGAATCACTGAAGCTTTCTTT. It encodes CASRGGTGRGITEAFF.

The CDR3 loop reads CASGPGSSGGTDTQYF. The CDR3 nucleotides read TGCGCCAGCGGGCCAGGGTCGAGCGGGGGCACAGATACGCAGTATTTT. The chain links TRBV5-1 to TRBJ2-3, with 7 bases that match TRBD2. Trimming at V came to 7 bases and at J to 1 base, leaving 12 bases not matched to a gene. This CDR3 region has 16 residues. Germline loops: CDR1 SGHRS, CDR2 YFSETQ.

This clone showed up many times. This rearrangement joins TRBV5-5 to TRBJ1-1, with TRBD1 matching 7 bases. Losses at the gene ends were 4 bases for V and 4 bases for J; bases not matched to a gene: 7. The CDR3 is made up of 14 amino acids. Germline-derived CDR1 and CDR2 are SGHKS and YYEKEE (reference sequence). The CDR3 DNA reads as TGTGCCAGCAGCGACGTGACAGGGTTCACTGAAGCTTTCTTT. Protein product: CASSDVTGFTEAFF.

This clone was found once. The CDR3 loop is CASSVQAPTDTQYF. The CDR3 nucleotides read TGTGCCAGCAGCGTACAGGCGCCCACAGATACGCAGTATTTT. This sequence joins TRBV9 and TRBJ2-3; no clear D. From germline, CDR1 is SGDLS and CDR2 YYNGEE. This CDR3 contains 14 residues. Trimming pared 1 base from V and 2 bases from J, leaving 8 bases between.

This sequence joins TRBV5-1 and TRBJ1-1; 7 bases are a match to TRBD1. Trimming took 4 bases from V and 3 from J; bases not matched to a gene: 18. Germline values: CDR1 SGHRS, CDR2 YFSETQ. The CDR3 has 18 amino acids. The CDR3, as DNA: TGCGCCAGCAGCAGATCGGCGGGACAGTTAAAGATTTACACTGAAGCTTTCTTT. Its protein is CASSRSAGQLKIYTEAFF.

The J gene is TRBJ2-3, the V gene TRBV4-1; D not certain. Germline assignment: CDR1 MGHRA and CDR2 YSYEKL. The CDR3 length is 14 residues. Trimming pared 4 bases from V and 7 bases from J, leaving 15 bases between. The DNA for the CDR3 is TGCGCCAGCAGCCCCCGAGGCGGCATGAATACGCAGTATTTT. It yields the protein CASSPRGGMNTQYF.

The chain carries TRBV3-1 (or the pseudogene TRBV3-2) and TRBJ2-1; 10 bases match TRBD2. V gave up 1 base and J gave up 4 bases; unmatched junction bases: 7. Per the germline V gene, CDR1 is LGHDT and CDR2 is YNNKEL (reference sequence). CDR3 length: 17 residues. CDR3 region: CASSQGAILAGYNEQFF. Written as DNA, the CDR3 is TGTGCCAGCAGCCAAGGAGCGATACTAGCGGGGTACAATGAGCAGTTCTTC.

The rearrangement uses TRBV3-1 (or the pseudogene TRBV3-2) and TRBJ1-6; a possible D gene is TRBD1 (5 bases). V was trimmed by 1 base and J by 10 bases, leaving 11 bases between them. Germline V lookup: CDR1 LGHDT, CDR2 YNNKEL (reference sequence). CDR3 size: 14 residues. The CDR3 is CASSQAQGRSPLHF. DNA for the CDR3: TGTGCCAGCAGCCAAGCGCAGGGCAGATCACCCCTCCACTTT.

V usage is TRBV15 and J usage is TRBJ1-1; TRBD1 matches 8 bases. Looked up from germline, CDR1 is LNHNV and CDR2 is YYDKDF (reference sequence). This CDR3 is built from 18 residues. V shed 0 bases, J shed 2 bases, and the junction held 11 bases outside the gene matches. CDR3 sequence reads: CATSRDQRTGMRNTEAFF. The CDR3, as DNA: TGTGCCACCAGCAGAGATCAACGGACAGGGATGAGAAACACTGAAGCTTTCTTT.

V is TRBV2 and J is TRBJ1-1; D unclear. CDR3 length: 14 amino acids. Germline V gene lookup returns CDR1 SNHLY and CDR2 FYNNEI. The V end was cut by 0 bases, the J end by 1 base, with 6 bases between. CDR3 nucleotide sequence: TGTGCCAGCAGTGAAGCCCCCTGGAACACTGAAGCTTTCTTT. Protein sequence: CASSEAPWNTEAFF.

The V gene is TRBV6-5, the J gene TRBJ2-5, with D possibly matching TRBD2 (7 bases). V lost 0 bases, J lost 3 bases, and 14 bases lay in between. Germline V gene sequence: CDR1 MNHEY, CDR2 SVGAGI. This CDR3 comprises 16 residues. CDR3: CASSYSRGALKETQYF. CDR3 DNA: TGTGCCAGCAGTTACTCCCGGGGGGCCCTCAAAGAGACCCAGTACTTC.

This clone showed up just once. The chain uses TRBV2 and TRBJ2-7, with 8 bases lining up with TRBD1. Germline CDR1 and CDR2: SNHLY and FYNNEI. This CDR3 contains 14 residues. The trim removed 6 bases at V and 2 bases at J, leaving 6 bases unmatched. The CDR3 sequence is CASRDGTGAYEQYF. In DNA, the CDR3 is TGTGCCAGCAGGGACGGGACAGGCGCCTACGAGCAGTACTTC.

This rearrangement joins TRBV5-1 to TRBJ1-1; TRBD1 aligns across 7 bases. V lost 0 bases to trimming and J lost 10 bases; unmatched junction nucleotides: 15. The CDR3 totals 16 residues. Germline V gene sequence: CDR1 SGHRS, CDR2 YFSETQ. CDR3 bases: TGCGCCAGCAGCTTGGCCGAACTGACAGGGCCCAAGGGAGCTTTCTTT. Residues: CASSLAELTGPKGAFF.

The DNA of the CDR3 is TGCGCATCAGGACAGGGGGCCGGCGGGGAGCTGTTTTTT. It yields the protein CASGQGAGGELFF. This sequence joins TRBV10-2 and TRBJ2-2, with 11 bases matching TRBD1. Per germline, CDR1 WSHSY and CDR2 SAAADI. CDR3 length: 13 amino acids.

This chain joins TRBV2 and TRBJ2-3; 7 nucleotides match TRBD1. Germline CDR1 SNHLY, CDR2 FYNNEI. The J segment lost 1 base and the V segment lost 2 bases, leaving 3 bases of the junction unmatched. The CDR3 is made up of 15 amino acids. The CDR3 DNA sequence: TGTGCCAGCAGTGAATACGACAGGGGCACAGATACGCAGTATTTT. It is translated as CASSEYDRGTDTQYF. Using reference TRBV2 and TRBJ2-3 for the parts outside the CDR3, the full variable domain is EPEVTQTPSHQVTQMGQEVILRCVPISNHLYFYWYRQILGQKVEFLVSFYNNEISEKSEIFDDQFSVERPDGSNFTLKIRSTKLEDSAMYFCASSEYDRGTDTQYFGPGTRLTVL.

This clone was found once. The chain carries TRBV18 and TRBJ2-5, with TRBD1 as a possible D gene (5 bases). Germline assignment: CDR1 KGHSH and CDR2 LQKENI. Trimming pared 1 base from V and 4 bases from J, leaving 13 bases between. The CDR3 loop spans 15 amino acids. The CDR3 coding sequence is TGTGCCAGCTCACCACGCAGTGGACAAATAGAGACCCAGTACTTC. Translating gives CASSPRSGQIETQYF.

As regards this clone: Sequence at one end of the junction differs from germline and may be a read error. V gene TRBV5-4 combines with J gene TRBJ1-2; 10 positions agree with TRBD1. Germline loops: CDR1 SGHNT, CDR2 YYREEE (reference sequence). The CDR3 is made up of 13 amino acids. The CDR3 here is CASSSRDRGALGF. CDR3 nucleotides: TGTGCCAGCAGCTCTCGGGACAGGGGAGCCCTAGGCTTC.

The chain is built from TRBV5-1 and TRBJ2-1, with 8 bases identical to TRBD1. J gave up 3 bases and V 4 bases, and 6 bases lay outside the gene matches. The CDR3 totals 15 residues. Per germline, CDR1 SGHRS and CDR2 YFSETQ. The CDR3 spells CASSPGTGYYNEQFF. Written as DNA, the CDR3 is TGCGCCAGCAGCCCCGGGACAGGATACTACAATGAGCAGTTCTTC.

The rearrangement links TRBV11-2 to TRBJ2-5; 9 positions agree with TRBD2. Per germline, CDR1 SGHAT and CDR2 FQNNGV. The CDR3 has 16 residues. V lost 0 bases, J lost 1 base, and 3 bases stayed unmatched. CDR3 residues: CASSLEVSGGQETQYF. DNA of the CDR3: TGTGCCAGCAGCTTAGAGGTTAGCGGGGGCCAAGAGACCCAGTACTTC.

The CDR3 DNA follows: TGTGCCAGCAGCGCACAGGGAGGGTACGAGCAGTACTTC. It codes for CASSAQGGYEQYF. The gene calls are TRBV7-3 and TRBJ2-7; D perhaps matches TRBD2 (7 bases). The germline V and J ends were trimmed by 5 bases and 4 bases, with 12 bases remaining between them. Germline CDR1 SGHTA, CDR2 FQGTGA. The CDR3 runs 13 residues.

CDR3 protein: CASSQANRNNSPLHF. The CDR3 coding sequence is TGTGCCAGCAGCCAAGCGAACAGGAATAATTCACCCCTCCACTTT. The chain links TRBV3-1 (or the pseudogene TRBV3-2) to TRBJ1-6; D perhaps matches TRBD1 (5 bases). With 1 base removed from V and 5 bases from J, the gap between germline ends came to 9 bases. The CDR3 has 15 residues. Germline CDR1 LGHDT, CDR2 YNNKEL (reference sequence).